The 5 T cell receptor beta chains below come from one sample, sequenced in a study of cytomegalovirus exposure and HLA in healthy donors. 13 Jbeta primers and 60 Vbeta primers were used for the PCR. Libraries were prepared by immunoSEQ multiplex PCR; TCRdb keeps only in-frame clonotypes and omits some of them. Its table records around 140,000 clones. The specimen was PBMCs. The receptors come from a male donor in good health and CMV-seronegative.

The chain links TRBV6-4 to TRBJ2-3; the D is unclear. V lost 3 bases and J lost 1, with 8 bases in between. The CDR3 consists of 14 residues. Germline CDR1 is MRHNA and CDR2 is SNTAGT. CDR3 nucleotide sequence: TGTGCCAGCAGTGAAACGGTCGGCACAGATACGCAGTATTTT. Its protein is CASSETVGTDTQYF.

CDR3 sequence reads: CASSVGPERFYGYTF. The DNA for the CDR3 is TGTGCCAGCAGCGTAGGCCCGGAGAGGTTCTATGGCTACACCTTC. This chain joins TRBV9 and TRBJ1-2; D unresolved. The CDR3 covers 15 residues. Germline V lookup: CDR1 SGDLS, CDR2 YYNGEE. V dropped 0 bases and J dropped 4 bases, with 13 bases sitting between them. The full variable domain, its missing parts supplied by reference TRBV9 and TRBJ1-2, is DSGVTQTPKHLITATGQRVTLRCSPRSGDLSVYWYQQSLDQGLQFLIQYYNGEERAKGNILERFSAQQFPDLHSELNLSSLELGDSALYFCASSVGPERFYGYTFGSGTRLTVV.

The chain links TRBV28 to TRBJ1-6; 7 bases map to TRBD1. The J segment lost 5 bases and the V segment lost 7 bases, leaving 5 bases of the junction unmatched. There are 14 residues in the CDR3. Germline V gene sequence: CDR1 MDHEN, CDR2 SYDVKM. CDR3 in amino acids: CASTPDRNNSPLHF. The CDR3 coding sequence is TGTGCCAGCACCCCGGACAGGAATAATTCACCCCTCCACTTT.

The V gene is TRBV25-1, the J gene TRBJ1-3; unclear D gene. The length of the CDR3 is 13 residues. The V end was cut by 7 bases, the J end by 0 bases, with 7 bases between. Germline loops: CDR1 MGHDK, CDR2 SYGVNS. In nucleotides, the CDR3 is TGTGCCAGCAAAGGAGACTCTGGAAACACCATATATTTT. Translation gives CASKGDSGNTIYF.

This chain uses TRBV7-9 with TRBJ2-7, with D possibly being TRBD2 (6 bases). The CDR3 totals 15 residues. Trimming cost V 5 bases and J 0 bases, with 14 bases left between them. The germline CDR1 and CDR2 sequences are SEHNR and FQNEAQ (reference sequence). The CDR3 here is CASSLSGGLSYEQYF. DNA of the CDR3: TGTGCCAGCAGCCTTAGCGGAGGCCTCTCCTACGAGCAGTACTTC.